These 24 T cell receptor beta chains originate from one sample sequenced in a study of blood T cell repertoires in COVID-19. Using immunoSEQ multiplex PCR, the repertoire was profiled, and TCRdb retains in-frame clones only, with some absent. The table records 200,000 to 300,000 clones, approximately 83% of them present only once. Sample: peripheral blood. These receptor sequences come from a woman over 75 with acute or convalescent COVID-19.

This chain uses TRBV9 with TRBJ1-1; TRBD1 aligns across 9 bases. The CDR3 contains 14 residues. Germline CDR1 SGDLS, CDR2 YYNGEE. J lost 11 bases, V lost 0 bases, and 8 bases had no gene match. The CDR3 DNA reads as TGTGCCAGCAGCGTAGCTACGACAGGGGGGATGGCTTTCTTT. Translated, it gives CASSVATTGGMAFF.

The rearrangement uses TRBV3-1 (or the pseudogene TRBV3-2) and TRBJ2-1; the D gene is possibly TRBD1 (6 bases). The V gene lost 0 bases and the J gene lost 6 bases, with 12 bases spanning the gap. The CDR3 runs 15 residues. CDR1 and CDR2 from the germline V gene are LGHDT and YNNKEL (reference sequence). DNA of the CDR3: TGTGCCAGCAGCCAAGAAGGGGGTAGGGGCAATGAGCAGTTCTTC. Encoded protein: CASSQEGGRGNEQFF.

The chain employs TRBV4-1 and TRBJ1-2; the D gene is possibly TRBD1 (6 bases). V lost 1 base and J 0 bases, leaving 15 bases between the germline ends. The germline CDR1 and CDR2 sequences are MGHRA and YSYEKL. This CDR3 has 17 residues. CDR3 in DNA: TGCGCCAGCAGCCAAGCTCGACAGGAACAAGCTAACTATGGCTACACCTTC. It specifies CASSQARQEQANYGYTF.

The chain uses TRBV29-1 and TRBJ2-7; D is possibly TRBD1 (6 bases). V was clipped by 4 bases and J by 2 bases, with 12 bases between them. The germline V gene has CDR1 SQVTM and CDR2 ANQGSEA. The CDR3 has 13 residues. In DNA form, the CDR3 reads TGCAGCGTTGGAACAGGGTTAACCTACGAGCAGTACTTC. Protein sequence: CSVGTGLTYEQYF.

The gene calls are TRBV6-5 and TRBJ1-4, with 7 nucleotides matching TRBD1. The germline V gene encodes CDR1 MNHEY and CDR2 SVGAGI. CDR3 size: 15 residues. J was trimmed by 0 bases and V by 6 bases; bases with no gene match: 4. The CDR3 protein is CASSRQGATNEKLFF. The CDR3 DNA is TGTGCCAGCAGCCGCCAGGGGGCAACTAATGAAAAACTGTTTTTT.

J is TRBJ2-3 and V is TRBV3-1 (or the pseudogene TRBV3-2), with 7 bases identical to TRBD2. This CDR3 spans 17 amino acids. The V gene's germline CDR1 is LGHDT and CDR2 YNNKEL (reference sequence). Unmatched junction bases numbered 9, after V lost 1 base and J lost 2 bases. CDR3 protein: CASSQGGSGSFTDTQYF. CDR3 DNA sequence: TGTGCCAGCAGCCAAGGGGGTAGCGGGTCCTTCACAGATACGCAGTATTTT.

The chain combines TRBV12-3 or TRBV12-4 with TRBJ1-2; no clear D. This CDR3 spans 13 amino acids. V lost 8 bases and J 7 bases, leaving 17 bases between the germline ends. The CDR3 region has the DNA TGTGCCAGCCGGTATGGAGGGAGGAGTGGCTACACCTTC. This codes for CASRYGGRSGYTF.

The J gene is TRBJ1-5, the V gene TRBV19, with a tentative D call TRBD1 (6 bases). Looked up from germline, CDR1 is LNHDA and CDR2 is SQIVND (reference sequence). This CDR3 is built from 15 residues. The V end lost 3 bases, the J end lost 7 bases, and 16 bases lay between the germline ends. The CDR3 coding sequence is TGTGCCAGTAGTATTGGCAGGGGCGCGATACAGCCCCAGCATTTT. It specifies CASSIGRGAIQPQHF.

The V gene is TRBV6-5, the J gene TRBJ1-4; D gene uncertain. The germline V gene has CDR1 MNHEY and CDR2 SVGAGI. The CDR3 is made up of 14 amino acids. Trimming left V 7 bases short and J 0 bases short, with 9 bases between. This CDR3 reads CASTRGTTNEKLFF. The CDR3 coding sequence is TGTGCCAGCACCCGGGGAACAACTAATGAAAAACTGTTTTTT.

The chain combines TRBV6-6 with TRBJ1-4, with D unclear. In germline, CDR1 is MNHNY, CDR2 SVGAGI (reference sequence). The V and J ends lost 6 bases and 2 bases respectively, with 13 bases between them. CDR3 length equals 15 residues. CDR3 protein: CASSPRASTNEKLFF. As DNA, the CDR3 is TGTGCCAGCAGCCCCCGAGCGAGTACTAATGAAAAACTGTTTTTT.

The chain carries TRBV12-5 and TRBJ1-2; 9 bases are shared with TRBD1. The junction had 8 bases not matched to a gene; V was cut back by 3 bases and J by 6 bases. This CDR3 spans 15 amino acids. CDR1 is LGHNT, CDR2 FRNRAP, per germline. The CDR3 loop is CASGFAGQGLNGYTF. DNA of the CDR3: TGTGCTAGTGGTTTCGCCGGACAGGGGTTAAATGGCTACACCTTC.

J is TRBJ2-1 and V is TRBV7-9; D may be TRBD2 (6 bases). CDR1 SEHNR and CDR2 FQNEAQ come from the germline V gene (reference sequence). The CDR3 totals 13 residues. The V end was cut by 5 bases, the J end by 10 bases, with 15 bases between. The CDR3 DNA is TGTGCCAGCAGCCCTTCCGCCGGGAGAGAGCAGTTCTTC. Encoded protein: CASSPSAGREQFF.

The V call is TRBV3-1 (or the pseudogene TRBV3-2), the J call TRBJ1-1; the D is unclear. The CDR3 covers 13 residues. V shed 1 base and J shed 4 bases, with 7 bases lying between them. The germline V gene has CDR1 LGHDT and CDR2 YNNKEL (reference sequence). CDR3 nucleotides: TGTGCCAGCAGCCAAGTCGCCAGCACTGAAGCTTTCTTT. Translated, it gives CASSQVASTEAFF.

The chain recombines TRBV9 with TRBJ2-7, with 9 positions matching TRBD1. The CDR3 contains 14 residues. Germline V CDR1 and CDR2: SGDLS, YYNGEE. V dropped 4 bases and J dropped 4; count of bases not matched to a gene: 6. The CDR3 loop reads CASSPGTGRYEQYF. In DNA form, the CDR3 reads TGTGCCAGCAGCCCCGGGACAGGGAGGTACGAGCAGTACTTC.

This clone occurred a few times. V and J are TRBV12-3 or TRBV12-4 and TRBJ1-5, with D unclear. V dropped 3 bases and J dropped 0 bases, with 3 bases sitting between them. CDR3 length: 13 residues. CDR3 DNA: TGTGCCAGCAGTTTTTATAGCAATCAGCCCCAGCATTTT. The encoded protein is CASSFYSNQPQHF.

This sequence joins TRBV24-1 and TRBJ2-3; no clear D. Germline V gene data show CDR1 as KGHDR and CDR2 as SFDVKD. The CDR3 is 13 amino acids. Deletions cut 1 base from V and 6 bases from J, with 7 bases between. The CDR3 loop reads CATSDFSPDTQYF. CDR3 sequence (DNA): TGTGCCACCAGTGATTTTTCCCCGGATACGCAGTATTTT.

The chain carries TRBV4-2 and TRBJ2-3; TRBD1 might be the D (5 bases). The CDR3 has 15 amino acids. The V end was cut by 0 bases, the J end by 5 bases, with 12 bases between. Per the germline V gene, CDR1 is LGHNA and CDR2 is YNFKEQ. CDR3 protein: CASSQDPGDRDTQYF. The CDR3 DNA reads as TGTGCCAGCAGCCAAGATCCCGGTGACAGAGATACGCAGTATTTT.

V gene TRBV2 combines with J gene TRBJ1-1; TRBD1 matches 7 bases. Germline CDR1 reads SNHLY; CDR2 reads FYNNEI. The CDR3 is 14 amino acids. V dropped 7 bases and J dropped 4; count of bases not matched to a gene: 9. The chain's CDR3 is CASTPTGTPTEAFF. The CDR3 region has the DNA TGTGCCAGCACCCCGACAGGGACCCCCACTGAAGCTTTCTTT.

The chain uses TRBV19 and TRBJ2-1, with 10 bases aligning to TRBD1. The germline V gene encodes CDR1 LNHDA and CDR2 SQIVND (reference sequence). The CDR3 runs to 17 residues. V shed 3 bases and J 3 bases; nucleotides not matched to a gene: 8. CDR3 amino acids: CASSMAPGQGVYNEQFF. The CDR3 DNA is TGTGCCAGTAGTATGGCCCCCGGACAGGGGGTCTACAATGAGCAGTTCTTC.

The chain joins TRBV2 to TRBJ1-1, with TRBD1 matching over 7 bases. The V and J ends lost 7 bases and 3 bases, in that order; junction bases with no gene match: 11. The CDR3 totals 15 residues. Germline CDR1 and CDR2: SNHLY and FYNNEI. For the CDR3, the DNA is TGTGCCAGCACCGTGCAGGGGGTTATGGACACTGAAGCTTTCTTT. It is translated as CASTVQGVMDTEAFF.

This sequence joins TRBV19 and TRBJ1-6, with D perhaps TRBD1 (6 bases). This CDR3 has 14 residues. Trimming shortened V by 2 bases and J by 8 bases, and 10 bases separated the two germline ends. The V gene's germline CDR1 is LNHDA and CDR2 SQIVND (reference sequence). The DNA of the CDR3 is TGTGCCAGTAGTATAAACAGGGAAGATTCACCCCTCCACTTT. Protein product: CASSINREDSPLHF.

The CDR3 is CASSYRGRGGYTF. CDR3 DNA sequence: TGTGCCAGCAGCTACAGGGGGCGAGGCGGCTACACCTTC. The V call is TRBV6-5, the J call TRBJ1-2; 9 bases line up with TRBD1. Germline CDR1 and CDR2: MNHEY and SVGAGI. Trimming took 6 bases from V and 8 from J; bases not matched to a gene: 7. The CDR3 totals 13 residues.

This chain joins TRBV5-1 and TRBJ1-5; 7 bases agree with TRBD1. This CDR3 region has 14 residues. V lost 1 base and J lost 2; bases outside the gene matches: 0. Germline values: CDR1 SGHRS, CDR2 YFSETQ. CDR3 sequence (DNA): TGCGCCAGCAGCTTGACAGGGGGCAATCAGCCCCAGCATTTT. Translated: CASSLTGGNQPQHF. Drawing the rest from reference TRBV5-1 and TRBJ1-5, the complete variable domain is KAGVTQTPRYLIKTRGQQVTLSCSPISGHRSVSWYQQTPGQGLQFLFEYFSETQRNKGNFPGRFSGRQFSNSRSEMNVSTLELGDSALYLCASSLTGGNQPQHFGDGTRLSIL.

The chain joins TRBV6-5 to TRBJ2-7, with TRBD2 matching over 8 bases. With V trimmed by 10 bases and J by 9 bases, 11 bases remained unmatched. Germline CDR1 and CDR2: MNHEY and SVGAGI. The CDR3 has 12 residues. CDR3 amino acids: CATVGLAGVQYF. The CDR3 nucleotides are TGTGCCACCGTGGGGCTAGCGGGCGTGCAGTACTTC.